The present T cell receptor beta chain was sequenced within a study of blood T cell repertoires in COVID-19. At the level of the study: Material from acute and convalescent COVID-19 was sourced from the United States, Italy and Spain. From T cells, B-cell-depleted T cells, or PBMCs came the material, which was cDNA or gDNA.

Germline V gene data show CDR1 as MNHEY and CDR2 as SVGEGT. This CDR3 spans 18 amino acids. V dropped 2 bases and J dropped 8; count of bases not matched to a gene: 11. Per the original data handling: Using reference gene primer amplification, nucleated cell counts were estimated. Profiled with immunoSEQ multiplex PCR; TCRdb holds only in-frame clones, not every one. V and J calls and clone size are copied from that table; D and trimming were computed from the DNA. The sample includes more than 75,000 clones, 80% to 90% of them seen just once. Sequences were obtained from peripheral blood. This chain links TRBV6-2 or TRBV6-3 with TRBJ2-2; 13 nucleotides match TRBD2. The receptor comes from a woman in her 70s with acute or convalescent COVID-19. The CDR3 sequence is CASSYGGLAGRRAGELFF. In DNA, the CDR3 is TGTGCCAGCAGTTACGGGGGACTAGCGGGACGAAGAGCGGGGGAGCTGTTTTTT.